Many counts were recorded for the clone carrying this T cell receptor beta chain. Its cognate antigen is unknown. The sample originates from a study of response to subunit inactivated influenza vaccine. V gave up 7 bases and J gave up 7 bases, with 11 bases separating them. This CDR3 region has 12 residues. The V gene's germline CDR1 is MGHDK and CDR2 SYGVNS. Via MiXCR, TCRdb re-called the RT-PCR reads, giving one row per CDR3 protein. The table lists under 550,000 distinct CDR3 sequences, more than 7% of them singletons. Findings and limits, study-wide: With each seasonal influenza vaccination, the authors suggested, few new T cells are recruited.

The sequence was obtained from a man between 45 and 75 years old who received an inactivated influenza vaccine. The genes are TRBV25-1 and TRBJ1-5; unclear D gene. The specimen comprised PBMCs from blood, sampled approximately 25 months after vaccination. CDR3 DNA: TGTGCCAGCAATCATGGTGGGCAGCCCCAGCATTTT. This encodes CASNHGGQPQHF.